The 21 T cell receptor beta chains below were found in one sample sequenced in a study of blood T cells in healthy people across ages. Next came a second PCR, run for about 7 to 12 cycles, which used a sample-barcoded 5' primer along with a J-beta primer mix. In TCRdb, the 5' RACE reads were re-called with MiXCR into one record per CDR3 protein. This table holds approximately 670,000 distinct CDR3 sequences, approximately 40% found once. Sequencing used blood. These TCRs come from a man older than 75 in good health.

On this clonotype itself: The germline gene is not matched at one end of the junction; a read error may be the cause. This chain links TRBV6-1 with TRBJ1-6; no reliable D call. CDR1 MNHNS and CDR2 SASEGT come from the germline V gene. This CDR3 contains 13 residues. The CDR3 here is CACSEFYNSPLHF. The CDR3 DNA reads TGTGCCTGCAGTGAATTTTATAATTCACCCCTCCACTTT.

The chain employs TRBV4-3 and TRBJ2-7, with D maybe TRBD1 (5 bases). Trimming pared 0 bases from V and 3 bases from J, leaving 9 bases between. Germline CDR1 LGHNA, CDR2 YSLEER. The CDR3 is made up of 14 amino acids. CDR3 bases: TGCGCCAGCAGCCAAGATGCCAGGGACTACGAGCAGTACTTC. It encodes CASSQDARDYEQYF.

This chain uses TRBV6-1 with TRBJ1-2, with TRBD1 matching over 11 bases. The junction had 8 bases not matched to a gene; V was cut back by 7 bases and J by 4 bases. CDR1 MNHNS and CDR2 SASEGT come from the germline V gene. The CDR3 totals 15 residues. The CDR3 is CASKAAGQGVYGYTF. The CDR3 DNA is TGTGCCAGCAAAGCCGCGGGACAGGGGGTCTATGGCTACACCTTC.

This clonotype has ten or more counts. The V gene is TRBV6-2 or TRBV6-3, the J gene TRBJ2-3; possibly TRBD2 for D (5 bases). V lost 2 bases, J lost 3 bases, and 15 bases lay in between. The CDR3 has 16 residues. The germline gives CDR1 MNHEY, CDR2 SVGEGT. CDR3 nucleotides: TGTGCCAGCAGTTACGGTCGGGGAGCGATAACAGATACGCAGTATTTT. This sequence encodes CASSYGRGAITDTQYF.

CDR3: CSASILYNGLVEDNEQFF. CDR3 coding DNA: TGCAGTGCTAGTATTTTGTATAATGGACTAGTGGAAGACAATGAGCAGTTCTTC. V gene TRBV20-1 combines with J gene TRBJ2-1, with 7 bases aligning to TRBD2. The V gene end was trimmed by 3 bases and the J gene end by 5 bases; junction bases not matched to a gene: 19. CDR3 length: 18 residues. CDR1 is DFQATT and CDR2 is SNEGSKA in the germline V gene (reference sequence).

The rearrangement joins TRBV20-1 to TRBJ1-1, with TRBD1 identical over 7 bases. The V and J ends lost 5 bases and 1 base, in that order; junction bases with no gene match: 7. Germline-derived CDR1 and CDR2 are DFQATT and SNEGSKA (reference sequence). This CDR3 has 14 amino acids. As DNA, the CDR3 is TGCAGTGCTGCAAAGCACAGGGGGAACACTGAAGCTTTCTTT. Amino acids: CSAAKHRGNTEAFF.

The sample holds a few counts of this clonotype. The chain employs TRBV20-1 and TRBJ2-5; possibly TRBD1 for D (6 bases). The CDR3 totals 16 residues. V lost 5 bases, J lost 4 bases, and 23 bases lay in between. Germline assignment: CDR1 DFQATT and CDR2 SNEGSKA (reference sequence). For the CDR3, the DNA is TGCAGTGCTTTCGACCCCGGGACACCCCGGGCAGAGACCCAGTACTTC. It yields the protein CSAFDPGTPRAETQYF.

The DNA for the CDR3 is TGCAGCGTTGAGGGGACTAGCTTAGGCTCCTACAATGAGCAGTTCTTC. Amino acid sequence: CSVEGTSLGSYNEQFF. The chain combines TRBV29-1 with TRBJ2-1, with 9 bases aligning to TRBD2. V lost 3 bases and J lost 0; bases outside the gene matches: 6. This CDR3 has 16 residues. CDR1 is SQVTM and CDR2 is ANQGSEA in the germline V gene.

Details on this clonotype: Germline and junction disagree at one end, which may indicate a read error. This sequence joins TRBV3-1 and TRBJ1-4; maybe TRBD1 (6 bases). The V gene's germline CDR1 is LGHDT and CDR2 YNNKEL (reference sequence). CDR3 length: 15 amino acids. CDR3 DNA: TGTGCCGGCAGCCCGACAGGATCTTTTAATGAAAAACTGTTTTTT. This encodes CAGSPTGSFNEKLFF. Using reference TRBV3-1 and TRBJ1-4 for the parts outside the CDR3, the full variable domain is DTAVSQTPKYLVTQMGNDKSIKCEQNLGHDTMYWYKQDSKKFLKIMFSYNNKELIINETVPNRFSPKSPDKAHLNLHINSLELGDSAVYFCAGSPTGSFNEKLFFGSGTQLSVL.

As for this clonotype: A junction boundary mismatches the germline segment, possibly from a read error. The chain carries TRBV6-2 or TRBV6-3 and TRBJ2-5, with 7 nucleotides matching TRBD2. CDR3 length equals 16 residues. Germline V gives CDR1 MNHEY, CDR2 SVGEGT. CDR3 residues: CASNYQGLAVQETQYF. The CDR3 bases are TGTGCCAGCAATTACCAGGGCCTAGCGGTCCAAGAGACCCAGTACTTC.

V gene TRBV2 combines with J gene TRBJ2-7, with D perhaps being TRBD1 or TRBD2 (5 bases each). Germline V gene data show CDR1 as SNHLY and CDR2 as FYNNEI. This CDR3 spans 13 amino acids. Between the trimmed V and J ends, which lost 7 bases and 6 bases, there was a span of 16 bases. This CDR3 is CASTLRDGFEQYF. For the CDR3, the DNA is TGTGCCAGCACCCTGAGGGACGGATTCGAGCAGTACTTC.

The chain joins TRBV9 to TRBJ2-1; 13 nucleotides match TRBD2. Germline V gene data show CDR1 as SGDLS and CDR2 as YYNGEE. Germline trimming cut 2 bases from V and 9 bases from J; bases unmatched to any gene: 5. This CDR3 region has 15 residues. As DNA, the CDR3 is TGTGCCAGCAGCGTTGGACTAGCGGGAGAGGGTGAGCAGTTCTTC. Translating it yields CASSVGLAGEGEQFF. The full variable domain, its missing parts supplied by reference TRBV9 and TRBJ2-1, is DSGVTQTPKHLITATGQRVTLRCSPRSGDLSVYWYQQSLDQGLQFLIQYYNGEERAKGNILERFSAQQFPDLHSELNLSSLELGDSALYFCASSVGLAGEGEQFFGPGTRLTVL.

This chain links TRBV15 with TRBJ2-7; D may be TRBD2 (6 bases). The CDR3 runs to 13 residues. Trimming took off 1 base at V and 3 bases at J, with 7 bases between the two ends. Germline V gene data show CDR1 as LNHNV and CDR2 as YYDKDF (reference sequence). The CDR3 nucleotides are TGTGCCACCAGCAGAGGACTAGACTACGAGCAGTACTTC. Its protein product is CATSRGLDYEQYF.

This clonotype was seen at least ten times. CDR3 loop: CASSQDWMTGTSYEQYF. Here the CDR3 DNA reads TGTGCCAGCAGCCAAGATTGGATGACAGGGACCTCCTACGAGCAGTACTTC. The rearrangement links TRBV4-2 to TRBJ2-7; TRBD1 aligns across 7 bases. This CDR3 is 17 amino acids long. Per the germline V gene, CDR1 is LGHNA and CDR2 is YNFKEQ. The ends lost 0 bases at V and 0 bases at J; junction bases unmatched: 8.

The chain uses TRBV5-1 and TRBJ2-2; 10 positions agree with TRBD1. The CDR3 totals 16 residues. Germline assignment: CDR1 SGHRS and CDR2 YFSETQ. The junction had 10 bases not matched to a gene; V was cut back by 2 bases and J by 9 bases. In DNA, the CDR3 is TGCGCCAGCAGCTTCCCCCCGGGACAGGGGCCCCGGGAGCTGTTTTTT. It encodes CASSFPPGQGPRELFF. The whole variable domain, filled in from reference TRBV5-1 and TRBJ2-2, reads KAGVTQTPRYLIKTRGQQVTLSCSPISGHRSVSWYQQTPGQGLQFLFEYFSETQRNKGNFPGRFSGRQFSNSRSEMNVSTLELGDSALYLCASSFPPGQGPRELFFGEGSRLTVL.

The sample holds many counts of this clonotype. The gene calls are TRBV29-1 and TRBJ2-5, with D perhaps matching TRBD1 (6 bases). CDR1 and CDR2 from the germline V gene are SQVTM and ANQGSEA. CDR3 length: 14 amino acids. The V gene lost 4 bases and the J gene lost 7 bases, with 19 bases spanning the gap. In nucleotides, the CDR3 is TGCAGCGTTGTGGGGGACATGGGGAAAAGGACCCAGTACTTC. Its protein is CSVVGDMGKRTQYF.

Concerning this clonotype itself: A read error may account for a junction end that differs from germline. The V call is TRBV20-1, the J call TRBJ2-7; D not certain. Germline V CDR1 and CDR2: DFQATT, SNEGSKA (reference sequence). The CDR3 consists of 13 residues. The CDR3 DNA is TGCAGTGCTAGAAGGGAATTAGGGTACGGGCAGTACTTC. Protein product: CSARRELGYGQYF.

The table lists this clonotype with a few counts. The chain couples TRBV3-1 to TRBJ2-1; D possibly matches TRBD1 or TRBD2 (5 bases each). CDR1 is LGHDT, CDR2 YNNKEL, per germline (reference sequence). The ends were cut back, 8 bases at V and 0 bases at J, with 14 bases in the middle. This CDR3 is 15 amino acids long. The CDR3 nucleotides are TGTGCCAGCTCTGCCGGGGCCCCCTCCTACAATGAGCAGTTCTTC. The encoded protein is CASSAGAPSYNEQFF.

This clonotype was counted only a few times. V usage is TRBV20-1 and J usage is TRBJ2-7; 9 bases are a match to TRBD1. The junction had 6 bases not matched to a gene; V was cut back by 5 bases and J by 1 base. In germline, CDR1 is DFQATT, CDR2 SNEGSKA (reference sequence). This CDR3 comprises 14 residues. DNA of the CDR3: TGCAGTGCTCTTGACAGGGGGGGATCCTACGAGCAGTACTTC. This encodes CSALDRGGSYEQYF.

The rearrangement joins TRBV6-5 to TRBJ2-7; 11 positions agree with TRBD1. The end of the DNA aligns better with TRBJ2-5, so the J call may be wrong. Germline V gives CDR1 MNHEY, CDR2 SVGAGI. There are 14 residues in the CDR3. The CDR3 reads CASSRTGGLETQYF. CDR3 nucleotide sequence: TGTGCCAGCAGTCGGACAGGGGGCCTCGAGACCCAGTACTTC.

This clonotype showed up just a few times. This chain uses TRBV4-2 with TRBJ1-1, with D perhaps TRBD1 (6 bases). The germline V gene encodes CDR1 LGHNA and CDR2 YNFKEQ. The CDR3 has 14 residues. The V gene lost 5 bases and the J gene lost 1 base, with 11 bases spanning the gap. The CDR3 DNA sequence: TGTGCCAGCAGCGTGAGGGGGGGGAACACTGAAGCTTTCTTT. It codes for CASSVRGGNTEAFF.